The source of this TCR beta chain is a study of blood T cell repertoires in COVID-19. Study information: Acute-phase and convalescent COVID-19 samples originated in the United States, Italy and Spain.

In Seattle, patients joined the study during active infection and were tracked longitudinally. Per the original methods: Reference gene primers were amplified, and this amplification served to estimate nucleated cell counts. Libraries were prepared by immunoSEQ multiplex PCR; TCRdb keeps only in-frame clonotypes and omits some of them. V and J calls and clone size are given by that table; D and trimming were obtained from the DNA. The sample yields 200,000 to 300,000 clones, about nine tenths seen once. V lost 4 bases and J 7 bases, leaving 20 bases between the germline ends. The V gene's germline CDR1 is SGHAT and CDR2 FQNNGV. The CDR3 spans 15 residues.

The TCR was taken from a man aged 25 to 40 with COVID-19, enrolled during active disease. Specimen: peripheral blood. The chain recombines TRBV11-2 with TRBJ2-7; TRBD1 is a possible D gene (6 bases). CDR3 nucleotides: TGTGCCAGCAGCTCCTATTGGGACACCGTTAGGGAGCAGTACTTC. Amino acid sequence: CASSSYWDTVREQYF. Full variable domain (outside the CDR3, taken from reference TRBV11-2 and TRBJ2-7): EAGVAQSPRYKIIEKRQSVAFWCNPISGHATLYWYQQILGQGPKLLIQFQNNGVVDDSQLPKDRFSAERLKGVDSTLKIQPAKLEDSAVYLCASSSYWDTVREQYFGPGTRLTVT.